The 8 T cell receptor beta chains in this list originate from one sample, sequenced in a study of OX40 agonist ivuxolimab in advanced cancers. Measured with immunoSEQ multiplex PCR; TCRdb has only the in-frame clones, and not every one. Here the sample spans tens of thousands of clones, roughly 90% being singletons. Source: CD4+ or CD8+ T cells sorted from blood, taken in a trial of the OX40 agonist ivuxolimab. These receptors came from an adult with an advanced solid tumor such as melanoma, head and neck, liver or kidney cancer.

The rearrangement links TRBV5-8 to TRBJ2-3; possible D gene TRBD2, 5 bases. V lost 6 bases and J 1 base, leaving 12 bases between the germline ends. This CDR3 is built from 14 residues. Germline V gene sequence: CDR1 SGHTS, CDR2 YDEGEE. The CDR3 is CASNSAGRTDTQYF. The CDR3 DNA reads as TGTGCCAGCAATTCTGCGGGCCGCACAGATACGCAGTATTTT.

The genes are TRBV29-1 and TRBJ2-6; D is undetermined. Germline V gene lookup returns CDR1 SQVTM and CDR2 ANQGSEA. CDR3 length: 13 residues. CDR3 sequence reads: CRVTVSGANVLTF. The DNA for the CDR3 is TGCAGGGTGACGGTCTCTGGGGCCAACGTCCTGACTTTC.

The rearrangement uses TRBV11-2 and TRBJ2-3; D gene unclear. V lost 3 bases and J lost 3, with 7 bases in between. Germline assignment: CDR1 SGHAT and CDR2 FQNNGV. The CDR3 runs 13 residues. Here the CDR3 DNA reads TGTGCCAGCAGCTTGGGGTTAACAGATACGCAGTATTTT. As protein: CASSLGLTDTQYF. The full variable domain, rest sourced from reference TRBV11-2 and TRBJ2-3, is EAGVAQSPRYKIIEKRQSVAFWCNPISGHATLYWYQQILGQGPKLLIQFQNNGVVDDSQLPKDRFSAERLKGVDSTLKIQPAKLEDSAVYLCASSLGLTDTQYFGPGTRLTVL.

The chain is built from TRBV7-2 and TRBJ1-5; no definite D call. Trimming left V 5 bases short and J 4 bases short, with 12 bases between. The CDR3 consists of 14 residues. Germline-derived CDR1 and CDR2 are SGHTA and FQGNSA. The CDR3 region has the DNA TGTGCCAGCAGCACTACCAGTGGGAATCAGCCCCAGCATTTT. Protein: CASSTTSGNQPQHF.

V gene TRBV25-1 combines with J gene TRBJ1-5; tentatively, D is TRBD1 (5 bases). Germline lookup yields CDR1 MGHDK and CDR2 SYGVNS. With 2 bases removed from V and 4 bases from J, the gap between germline ends came to 6 bases. CDR3 length equals 13 residues. CDR3 in amino acids: CASSETGNQPQHF. CDR3 coding DNA: TGTGCCAGCAGTGAAACAGGAAATCAGCCCCAGCATTTT.

The chain links TRBV4-3 to TRBJ2-1, with D unclear. The CDR3 runs to 14 residues. Germline CDR1 and CDR2: LGHNA and YSLEER. Trimming stripped 0 bases from V and 10 bases from J, with 13 bases between. Here the CDR3 reads CASSQEWLAREQFF. Here the CDR3 DNA reads TGCGCCAGCAGCCAAGAATGGTTGGCTAGAGAGCAGTTCTTC.

This clone appeared once. The genes are TRBV5-1 and TRBJ2-7; 7 bases agree with TRBD2. Per the germline V gene, CDR1 is SGHRS and CDR2 is YFSETQ. CDR3 length: 14 residues. After removal of 4 bases from V and 6 bases from J, the junction contained 10 bases not matched to a gene. The chain's CDR3 is CASSPGGGRGEQYF. Written as DNA, the CDR3 is TGCGCCAGCAGCCCTGGCGGGGGTAGGGGCGAGCAGTACTTC.

This chain joins TRBV9 and TRBJ2-1, with D possibly TRBD1 on 6 matching bases. With 3 bases removed from V and 6 bases from J, the gap between germline ends came to 16 bases. CDR3 size: 15 residues. Germline loops: CDR1 SGDLS, CDR2 YYNGEE. CDR3 protein: CASSGGGAGANEQFF. CDR3 nucleotide sequence: TGTGCCAGCAGCGGTGGGGGCGCAGGGGCCAATGAGCAGTTCTTC. Full variable domain (rest looked up from reference TRBV9 and TRBJ2-1): DSGVTQTPKHLITATGQRVTLRCSPRSGDLSVYWYQQSLDQGLQFLIQYYNGEERAKGNILERFSAQQFPDLHSELNLSSLELGDSALYFCASSGGGAGANEQFFGPGTRLTVL.